The 11 T cell receptor beta chains listed next were all sequenced from one sample in a study of T cell repertoires in cytomegalovirus infection. TCRdb redid the calling of the reads with MiXCR, one entry per CDR3 protein. The sample lists more than 250,000 distinct CDR3 sequences, around 25% occurring once. For these TCRs, the target antigens are not known. The input for sequencing was cultured PBMCs, taken from culture after CMV antigen stimulation. Every receptor here comes from a human donor in good health (CMV status not recorded). Some clones in this sample may be carry-over from other donors' samples.

The chain joins TRBV11-3 to TRBJ2-1, with a tentative D call TRBD2 (5 bases). The CDR3 is made up of 17 amino acids. The V gene's germline CDR1 is SGHNT and CDR2 YENEEA. V gave up 3 bases and J gave up 0 bases, with 15 bases separating them. The CDR3 spells CASSFRPVSVSYNEQFF. CDR3 DNA sequence: TGTGCCAGCAGCTTCCGCCCGGTTAGCGTCTCCTACAATGAGCAGTTCTTC.

This clonotype was observed many times. The chain links TRBV6-1 to TRBJ2-1; 8 positions match TRBD2. CDR1 and CDR2 from the germline V gene are MNHNS and SASEGT. This CDR3 is 15 amino acids long. Trimming removed 6 bases from V and 0 bases from J; junction bases left unmatched: 4. The CDR3 DNA is TGTGCCAGCAGGTTAGCGGGGAGCTCCTACAATGAGCAGTTCTTC. Translated: CASRLAGSSYNEQFF.

This clonotype was seen only a few times. The chain carries TRBV7-9 and TRBJ1-5; D ambiguous. The CDR3 length is 14 residues. V lost 5 bases to trimming and J lost 2 bases, with 10 bases between them. In germline, CDR1 is SEHNR, CDR2 FQNEAQ (reference sequence). Written as DNA, the CDR3 is TGTGCCAGCAGCGATAGCGCCCGCAATCAGCCCCAGCATTTT. This encodes CASSDSARNQPQHF.

This clonotype was recorded at least ten times. This chain connects TRBV7-6 to TRBJ2-1, with 8 bases that match TRBD1. CDR3 length: 15 amino acids. V dropped 5 bases and J dropped 5; count of bases not matched to a gene: 8. The germline V gene has CDR1 SGHVS and CDR2 FNYEAQ. The CDR3, as DNA: TGTGCCAGCAGCCTTTGGGACAGGCCTCACAATGAGCAGTTCTTC. As protein: CASSLWDRPHNEQFF.

This clonotype was detected many times. CDR3 DNA sequence: TGTGCCAGCAGTTACTCAGGGGGGGTGAAGACCCAGTACTTC. The encoded protein is CASSYSGGVKTQYF. The chain couples TRBV6-2 or TRBV6-3 to TRBJ2-5; tentative D call: TRBD2 (7 bases). The CDR3 is 14 amino acids. V was cut by 0 bases and J by 6 bases, with 11 bases left in between. In germline, CDR1 is MNHEY, CDR2 SVGEGT.

Of note for this clonotype: A much larger clonotype is one base distant, so this may be a read error. The chain joins TRBV6-6 to TRBJ1-5; D ambiguous. The CDR3 has 11 amino acids. V lost 4 bases and J 3 bases, leaving 1 base between the germline ends. Germline CDR1 is MNHNY and CDR2 is SVGAGI (reference sequence). The CDR3, as DNA: TGTGCCAGCAGTTTCAATCAGCCCCAGCATTTT. Its translation: CASSFNQPQHF.

Comments on this clonotype: A clone one base away is much larger, so this may be a read error. The J gene is TRBJ1-1, the V gene TRBV7-2; unclear D gene. Trimming removed 4 bases at V and 1 base at J, with 7 bases between. Per germline, CDR1 SGHTA and CDR2 FQGNSA. The CDR3 totals 13 residues. CDR3 sequence: CASSSARNTEAFF. The CDR3 coding sequence is TGTGCCAGCAGCTCCGCGCGGAACACTGAAGCTTTCTTT. The full variable domain, in which reference TRBV7-2 and TRBJ1-1 provide the parts outside the CDR3, is GAGVSQSPSNKVTEKGKDVELRCDPISGHTALYWYRQSLGQGLEFLIYFQGNSAPDKSGLPSDRFSAERTGGSVSTLTIQRTQQEDSAVYLCASSSARNTEAFFGQGTRLTVV.

The chain has TRBV12-3 or TRBV12-4 and TRBJ2-7; D gene ambiguous. This CDR3 spans 14 amino acids. V was trimmed by 1 base and J by 3 bases, leaving 10 bases between them. DNA of the CDR3: TGTGCCAGCAGTTTAGTCCCGACTTTCTACGAGCAGTACTTC. As protein: CASSLVPTFYEQYF.

V is TRBV7-9 and J is TRBJ2-1; TRBD2 aligns across 8 bases. V lost 4 bases, J lost 2 bases, and 16 bases stayed unmatched. This CDR3 is built from 19 residues. Germline CDR1 is SEHNR and CDR2 is FQNEAQ (reference sequence). The CDR3 loop reads CASSSVTGGRTYPYNEQFF. In nucleotides, the CDR3 is TGTGCCAGCAGCTCCGTGACGGGCGGGAGGACTTACCCCTACAATGAGCAGTTCTTC.

The rearrangement joins TRBV9 to TRBJ2-1; 8 positions agree with TRBD2. This CDR3 has 17 amino acids. With 3 bases clipped from V and 0 bases from J, the junction kept 8 bases outside the gene matches. Germline V gene data show CDR1 as SGDLS and CDR2 as YYNGEE. CDR3 in DNA: TGTGCCAGCAGCGGCGGAGGAGGGACTAGCTCCTACAATGAGCAGTTCTTC. It specifies CASSGGGGTSSYNEQFF. The variable domain in full, completed from reference TRBV9 and TRBJ2-1, reads DSGVTQTPKHLITATGQRVTLRCSPRSGDLSVYWYQQSLDQGLQFLIQYYNGEERAKGNILERFSAQQFPDLHSELNLSSLELGDSALYFCASSGGGGTSSYNEQFFGPGTRLTVL.

This clonotype was observed many times. The chain has TRBV7-2 and TRBJ1-5, with D uncertain. Germline V lookup: CDR1 SGHTA, CDR2 FQGNSA. The CDR3 is made up of 15 amino acids. V shed 0 bases and J shed 4 bases, with 10 bases lying between them. CDR3 coding DNA: TGTGCCAGCAGCTTAGCGGACCGGCTTAATCAGCCCCAGCATTTT. Its translation is CASSLADRLNQPQHF.